The 10 T cell receptor beta chains in this list originate from one sample, sequenced in a study of molecular identifiers for immune sequencing clone quantification. TCRdb reprocessed the PCR reads via MiXCR and lists one record per CDR3 protein. Of hundreds of thousands of distinct CDR3 sequences in the sample, roughly 27% were seen once. The specimen sequenced was naive CD8+ T cells from blood, with Jurkat cell RNA spiked in. Subset specified: FACS-sorted CD8+CD4-CCR7+CD45RA+ naive T cells. These receptors were collected from a human donor in good health. Some libraries in this study had Jurkat cell RNA spiked in.

The chain is built from TRBV18 and TRBJ2-2; D call uncertain. Trimming took 2 bases from V and 1 from J, leaving 14 bases between them. CDR1 and CDR2 (germline): KGHSH, LQKENI. This CDR3 is 17 amino acids long. The DNA for the CDR3 is TGTGCCAGCTCACCATTCGGGCGGCGCGAGAACACCGGGGAGCTGTTTTTT. Translating gives CASSPFGRRENTGELFF.

The chain recombines TRBV20-1 with TRBJ2-3, with TRBD2 matching 9 bases. In germline, CDR1 is DFQATT, CDR2 SNEGSKA (reference sequence). CDR3 length equals 17 residues. J gave up 2 bases and V 0 bases, and 9 bases lay outside the gene matches. CDR3 protein: CSAREMAGGFITDTQYF. The DNA of the CDR3 is TGCAGTGCTAGAGAGATGGCGGGGGGGTTCATCACAGATACGCAGTATTTT.

Ten or more counts support this clonotype. The J gene is TRBJ2-1, the V gene TRBV28, with D uncertain. This CDR3 comprises 18 residues. Germline loops: CDR1 MDHEN, CDR2 SYDVKM. Trimming cost V 2 bases and J 2 bases, with 19 bases left between them. CDR3 in DNA: TGTGCCAGCAGTTTACCAACCCTGGCCCCTACAGCCTACAATGAGCAGTTCTTC. This translates into CASSLPTLAPTAYNEQFF.

This clonotype was observed a few times. The chain combines TRBV7-2 with TRBJ2-7; TRBD2 matches 10 bases. The ends lost 4 bases at V and 4 bases at J; junction bases unmatched: 7. Germline V lookup: CDR1 SGHTA, CDR2 FQGNSA. The CDR3 runs 15 residues. The DNA for the CDR3 is TGTGCCAGCAGCTGGTCTAGCGGGAGCGGGTACGAGCAGTACTTC. This codes for CASSWSSGSGYEQYF.

In its sample, this clonotype was seen a few times. The V gene is TRBV3-1, the J gene TRBJ2-5, with 10 bases lining up with TRBD2. Germline assignment: CDR1 LGHDT and CDR2 YNNKEL (reference sequence). Unmatched junction bases numbered 9, after V lost 3 bases and J lost 5 bases. CDR3 length equals 16 residues. The CDR3 DNA reads as TGTGCCAGCAGCCATCGATTAGCGGGAGGATTTGAGACCCAGTACTTC. Protein sequence: CASSHRLAGGFETQYF.

This clonotype occurred many times. The rearrangement uses TRBV27 and TRBJ2-3, with 8 positions matching TRBD1. The V gene's germline CDR1 is MNHEY and CDR2 SMNVEV (reference sequence). The CDR3 spans 15 residues. V lost 1 base to trimming and J lost 4 bases; unmatched junction nucleotides: 4. CDR3 nucleotides: TGTGCCAGCAGTTTATTTCAGGGGGCTGCAGATACGCAGTATTTT. This gives the protein CASSLFQGAADTQYF.

The chain combines TRBV6-5 with TRBJ1-1; 7 bases match TRBD1. Germline V gene lookup returns CDR1 MNHEY and CDR2 SVGAGI. V lost 5 bases and J lost 10; bases outside the gene matches: 10. The CDR3 covers 13 residues. CDR3 DNA sequence: TGTGCCAGCAGTATGACCTCGGACAGGAGAGCTTTCTTT. This encodes CASSMTSDRRAFF.

V usage is TRBV7-3 and J usage is TRBJ2-1; no firm D call. CDR1 and CDR2 from the germline V gene are SGHTA and FQGTGA. Trimming removed 7 bases at V and 6 bases at J, with 13 bases between. CDR3 length: 13 residues. The CDR3 nucleotides are TGTGCCAGCACGGACGAAAACTCCAATGAGCAGTTCTTC. Its translation is CASTDENSNEQFF.

V gene TRBV5-6 combines with J gene TRBJ2-1; 7 bases match TRBD1. CDR1 and CDR2 (germline): SGHDT, YYEEEE. The J segment lost 4 bases and the V segment lost 2 bases, leaving 12 bases of the junction unmatched. This CDR3 has 17 amino acids. CDR3 DNA: TGTGCCAGCAGCTTAGGGCCTTCACCGGGACAGTACAATGAGCAGTTCTTC. This gives the protein CASSLGPSPGQYNEQFF.

The CDR3 sequence is CASSLAGVAGLSDTQYF. The CDR3 region has the DNA TGTGCCAGCAGCTTAGCGGGGGTAGCGGGACTCTCAGATACGCAGTATTTT. This chain uses TRBV11-1 with TRBJ2-3, with 8 bases that match TRBD2. CDR3 length: 17 amino acids. Germline V lookup: CDR1 SGHAT, CDR2 FQDESV (reference sequence). With 0 bases clipped from V and 4 bases from J, the junction kept 9 bases outside the gene matches.